The rows below give T cell receptor beta chains drawn from one sample of a study of OX40 agonist ivuxolimab in advanced cancers. This table comes from immunoSEQ multiplex PCR, and its TCRdb copy is limited to in-frame clones, with some not included. The sample lists tens of thousands of clones, approximately 85% occurring once. Source: CD4+ or CD8+ T cells sorted from blood, taken in a trial of the OX40 agonist ivuxolimab. Receptor source: an adult with an advanced solid tumor such as melanoma, head and neck, liver or kidney cancer. Both conserved end residues are part of each CDR3. D genes are given only for firm matches. Rows may omit the clone size; those that give it use once, few, many or a size class.

cdr3_aa cdr3_nt j_call clone_size v_call d_call
CASSLTGSSYNEQFF TGTGCCAGCAGCCTCACAGGTAGCTCCTACAATGAGCAGTTCTTC TRBJ2-1 NA TRBV6-5 NA
CASSLLSGHYTGELFF TGTGCCAGCAGTTTATTATCGGGACATTACACCGGGGAGCTGTTTTTT TRBJ2-2 few TRBV27 NA
CASSMLAGGPETQYF TGTGCCAGCAGCATGCTAGCGGGAGGGCCTGAGACCCAGTACTTC TRBJ2-5 once TRBV5-4 TRBD2
CASSLDGNYEQYF TGTGCCAGCAGCTTAGACGGGAACTACGAGCAGTACTTC TRBJ2-7 NA TRBV11-3 NA
CASSSLGQGNYEQYF TGTGCCAGCAGCTCACTTGGGCAGGGAAACTACGAGCAGTACTTC TRBJ2-7 NA TRBV7-2 NA
CASSLFVLGAQSSYNEQFF TGTGCCAGCAGCTTGTTCGTTTTAGGGGCCCAGAGCTCCTACAATGAGCAGTTCTTC TRBJ2-1 NA TRBV5-6 NA
CASSLGNGQGTEAFF TGTGCCAGCAGCTTAGGAAATGGACAGGGGACTGAAGCTTTCTTT TRBJ1-1 NA TRBV11-2 TRBD1
CASGLNQGASGNTIYF TGTGCTAGTGGTTTGAACCAGGGGGCTTCTGGAAACACCATATATTTT TRBJ1-3 NA TRBV12-5 TRBD1
CASSLVSRASYEQYF TGTGCCAGCAGTTTAGTCTCGCGGGCCTCCTACGAGCAGTACTTC TRBJ2-7 NA TRBV27 NA
CASPLPSRGEWGTEAFF TGTGCCAGCCCCCTCCCATCTCGTGGCGAATGGGGCACTGAAGCTTTCTTT TRBJ1-1 NA TRBV27 NA
CASSATSGSLREQYF TGTGCCAGCAGCGCGACTAGCGGGAGCCTTCGGGAGCAGTACTTC TRBJ2-7 NA TRBV11-3 TRBD2
CASSIRTESNQPQHF TGTGCCAGCAGCATCCGGACAGAGAGCAATCAGCCCCAGCATTTT TRBJ1-5 NA TRBV7-2 NA
CASSLRGEETQYF TGTGCCAGTAGTTTAAGGGGGGAAGAGACCCAGTACTTC TRBJ2-5 NA TRBV19 NA
CASKGFSYNEQFF TGTGCCAGCAAAGGGTTTTCCTACAATGAGCAGTTCTTC TRBJ2-1 NA TRBV5-8 NA
CASRQAGTGGTGELFF TGTGCCAGTAGGCAAGCGGGGACAGGGGGGACCGGGGAGCTGTTTTTT TRBJ2-2 NA TRBV19 TRBD1
CASSTPGQSPLRGYTF TGTGCCAGCAGCACACCGGGACAGTCCCCTCTACGAGGCTACACCTTC TRBJ1-2 NA TRBV6-6 TRBD1
CAWGGGREQYF TGTGCCTGGGGGGGAGGGCGCGAGCAGTACTTC TRBJ2-7 medium-sized TRBV30 TRBD2
CASSFEDYYSNQPQHF TGTGCCAGCAGCTTTGAAGACTACTATAGCAATCAGCCCCAGCATTTT TRBJ1-5 NA TRBV7-2 NA
CASSLDRGRKLFF TGTGCCAGCAGCTTAGACCGGGGTAGAAAACTGTTTTTT TRBJ1-4 NA TRBV7-8 NA
CASSLGLAGVNEQFF TGTGCCAGCAGCTTAGGGCTAGCGGGAGTAAATGAGCAGTTCTTC TRBJ2-1 NA TRBV7-3 TRBD2
CASSPRQGAKVSYGYTF TGTGCCAGCAGCCCCCGACAGGGGGCGAAGGTCAGTTATGGCTACACCTTC TRBJ1-2 NA TRBV5-6 TRBD1
CASSLGGRGEQNIQYF TGCGCCAGCAGTCTAGGCGGGAGAGGGGAGCAAAACATTCAGTACTTC TRBJ2-4 NA TRBV23-1 TRBD2
CASSVQPSSYEQYF TGTGCCAGCTCCGTACAGCCGAGCTCCTACGAGCAGTACTTC TRBJ2-7 NA TRBV6-6 NA
CASSSKWANRGEQYF TGTGCCAGCAGCTCAAAGTGGGCCAACCGTGGGGAGCAGTACTTC TRBJ2-7 once TRBV7-2 NA
CASSDQNRGRYEQYF TGTGCCAGCAGTGATCAAAACAGGGGCAGGTACGAGCAGTACTTC TRBJ2-7 NA TRBV25-1 TRBD1
CASIGNSNQPQHF TGTGCCAGCATAGGGAATAGCAATCAGCCCCAGCATTTT TRBJ1-5 NA TRBV28 NA
CASSVNLETQYF TGTGCCAGCAGCGTCAACCTTGAGACCCAGTACTTC TRBJ2-5 NA TRBV4-2 NA
CASSLPPFGYEQYF TGTGCCAGCAGCTTACCTCCCTTCGGCTACGAGCAGTACTTC TRBJ2-7 once TRBV11-2 NA
CASSQDLRGNYGYTF TGTGCCAGCAGCCAAGATCTTCGGGGTAACTATGGCTACACCTTC TRBJ1-2 NA TRBV4-2 NA
CASSLGGQTIHEQYF TGCGCCAGCAGCCTGGGGGGACAGACGATCCACGAGCAGTACTTC TRBJ2-7 NA TRBV5-1 NA
CASSDGRGTGNQPQHF TGTGCCAGCAGTGATGGACGCGGGACAGGTAATCAGCCCCAGCATTTT TRBJ1-5 NA TRBV11-1 TRBD1
CASSAYEQYF TGTGCCAGCAGCGCCTACGAGCAGTACTTC TRBJ2-7 NA TRBV6-5 NA